The 8 T cell receptor beta chains below all came from one sample that was sequenced in a study of T cells in Graves' hyperthyroidism and ophthalmopathy. RNA transcripts were the template for amplifying TCR beta CDR3 regions. Using the HTBI primer set, a first-round RT-PCR was run on the TCR CDR3. TCRdb reprocessed the multiplex PCR reads via MiXCR and lists one record per CDR3 protein. Of some 50,000 distinct CDR3 sequences in the sample, 48% were seen once. Sequencing used blood. The receptors were sampled from a woman aged 50 to 60 with Graves' ophthalmopathy.

This clonotype was detected ten times or more. The V and J genes are TRBV7-6 and TRBJ2-5; the match to TRBD1 covers 8 bases. The CDR3 is made up of 16 amino acids. V lost 7 bases to trimming and J lost 5 bases; unmatched junction nucleotides: 15. The germline V gene has CDR1 SGHVS and CDR2 FNYEAQ. The CDR3 here is CASTTGAGGSRETQYF. As DNA, the CDR3 is TGTGCCAGCACCACCGGGGCAGGGGGCAGTCGGGAGACCCAGTACTTC. The full variable domain, rest sourced from reference TRBV7-6 and TRBJ2-5, is GAGVSQSPRYKVTKRGQDVALRCDPISGHVSLYWYRQALGQGPEFLTYFNYEAQQDKSGLPNDRFSAERPEGSISTLTIQRTEQRDSAMYRCASTTGAGGSRETQYFGPGTRLLVL.

This clonotype came up a few times. The chain combines TRBV6-6 with TRBJ2-2; 8 bases agree with TRBD2. Germline V gene sequence: CDR1 MNHNY, CDR2 SVGAGI (reference sequence). The V gene end was trimmed by 4 bases and the J gene end by 7 bases; junction bases not matched to a gene: 14. The CDR3 length is 17 residues. DNA for the CDR3: TGTGCCAGCAGTTCTAAGACTAGAAGCGGGAGTTTCGGGGAGCTGTTTTTT. The encoded protein is CASSSKTRSGSFGELFF.

V gene TRBV9 combines with J gene TRBJ1-2; 8 bases map to TRBD1. The CDR3 is 15 residues long. V was pared by 0 bases and J by 4 bases, with 5 bases of the junction left unmatched. From germline, CDR1 is SGDLS and CDR2 YYNGEE. CDR3 protein: CASSVGGTGTYGYTF. The CDR3 DNA is TGTGCCAGCAGCGTAGGAGGGACAGGTACCTATGGCTACACCTTC.

In regard to this clonotype: The CDR3 does not close with the conserved phenylalanine or tryptophan, likely indicating a read error. This chain uses TRBV7-7 with TRBJ2-2; D perhaps matches TRBD2 (6 bases). This CDR3 has 14 amino acids. The germline V gene encodes CDR1 SSHAT and CDR2 FNYEAQ (reference sequence). CDR3 sequence reads: CTSSRDFGTGELFS. The CDR3 bases are TGTACTAGCAGCAGGGACTTCGGCACCGGGGAGCTGTTTTCT.

On this clonotype itself: This is likely a read error, given that the CDR3 carries no conserved phenylalanine or tryptophan at its end. The CDR3 loop is CASSTGTQEQYL. DNA of the CDR3: TGTGCCAGCAGTACCGGGACACAGGAGCAGTACCTC. The V and J genes are TRBV5-5 and TRBJ2-7, with D possibly being TRBD1 (6 bases). Between the trimmed V and J ends, which lost 5 bases and 7 bases, there was a span of 13 bases. The CDR3 consists of 12 residues. Germline V gene lookup returns CDR1 SGHKS and CDR2 YYEKEE (reference sequence).

The chain combines TRBV2 with TRBJ2-5; D is perhaps TRBD1 (5 bases). In germline, CDR1 is SNHLY, CDR2 FYNNEI. V lost 1 base and J 5 bases, leaving 8 bases between the germline ends. The CDR3 runs 13 residues. The CDR3 spells CASSEGGYETQYF. The CDR3 nucleotides read TGTGCCAGCAGTGAAGGGGGCTATGAGACCCAGTACTTC.

This clonotype was picked up many times. The chain is built from TRBV6-5 and TRBJ2-7; tentatively, D is TRBD2 (6 bases). This CDR3 region has 17 residues. CDR1 and CDR2 from the germline V gene are MNHEY and SVGAGI. With 2 bases removed from V and 3 bases from J, the gap between germline ends came to 20 bases. The CDR3 loop reads CASSYTNSPRRVYEQYF. Written as DNA, the CDR3 is TGTGCCAGCAGTTACACAAATAGCCCCCGGAGGGTCTACGAGCAGTACTTC.

Ten or more counts support this clonotype. The rearrangement uses TRBV18 and TRBJ1-6; a weak D match, TRBD1 (5 bases). Germline V CDR1 and CDR2: KGHSH, LQKENI. The CDR3 sequence is 15 residues long. V lost 3 bases and J lost 9, with 15 bases in between. The CDR3 bases are TGTGCCAGCTCACCCAGTGGGGCAGAGAGTTCACCCCTCCACTTT. Encoded protein: CASSPSGAESSPLHF.